This T cell receptor beta chain came from a study of shared clonotypes between healthy human individuals. Overall study findings and caveats: Naive subsets typically showed greater estimated richness than memory subsets.

Notes on this clone: Antigen unknown. Other DNA sequences in the sample encode the same CDR3.

Selected positively for CCR7 and CD45RO-negative, naive CD8 cells excluded terminally differentiated effector memory CD45RA+ cells. Some clones are missing from TCRdb's copy, which holds only in-frame ones; the method was immunoSEQ multiplex PCR. This sample yields approximately 2,000,000 clones, of which 93% are seen a single time; approximately 1.7% belongs to the top ten. The CDR3 extends over 12 amino acids. V lost 3 bases to trimming and J lost 5 bases, with 7 bases between them. Germline V CDR1 and CDR2: SQVTM, ANQGSEA. The genes are TRBV29-1 and TRBJ2-2; D not certain. The clonotype comes from a man younger than 30 in good health. Some clones in this sample may be carry-over from other donors' samples. Sequenced: naive CD8+ T cells from PBMCs. The CDR3 DNA sequence: TGCAGCGTTGAGGTGGCTACCGGGGAGCTGTTTTTT. Its protein product is CSVEVATGELFF.